Detailed here is one T cell receptor beta chain. Methods used by the authors: Reference gene primer amplification in the assay estimated nucleated cell counts. Assay used: immunoSEQ multiplex PCR; TCRdb lists only in-frame clones, some missing. For V, J and clone size, that table is used; D and trimming come from the DNA. Of around 80,000 clones listed, approximately 90% are singletons. The data derive from a study of blood T cell repertoires in COVID-19. Study-level information: Samples taken during acute and convalescent COVID-19 were collected in the United States, Italy and Spain. Sources were T cells, B-cell-depleted T cells, or PBMCs; the material itself was cDNA or gDNA.

The sequence was collected from a man aged 55 to 69 with acute or convalescent COVID-19. The sequenced sample was peripheral blood.

The CDR3 DNA is TGTGCCACCGTTGGACAGGAAAACACCGGGGAGCTGTTTTTT. Amino acids: CATVGQENTGELFF. The J gene is TRBJ2-2, the V gene TRBV24-1; 7 bases are shared with TRBD1. V lost 9 bases to trimming and J lost 2 bases; unmatched junction nucleotides: 5. The CDR3 contains 14 residues. CDR1 is KGHDR and CDR2 is SFDVKD in the germline V gene.